This is a list of T cell receptor beta chains from one sample in a study of T cells in Graves' hyperthyroidism and ophthalmopathy. MiXCR, applied by TCRdb to the multiplex PCR reads, yields one record per CDR3 protein. The repertoire includes around 420,000 distinct CDR3 sequences, around 14% of them detected once, and just under 8% sits in the top ten. What was sequenced was blood. Receptors originate from a woman younger than 35 with Graves' hyperthyroidism. CDR3s include the opening cysteine and the closing phenylalanine or tryptophan. D genes are given only for firm matches. Expanded clones get a size class; other rows say once, few or many, or leave the size out.

>few|TRBD1|TRBJ1-2|TRBV2
CASKEGRGPNYGYTF
TGTGCCAGCAAGGAGGGGAGGGGGCCTAACTATGGCTACACCTTC
>-|-|TRBJ1-6|TRBV6-5
CASRLGTGPNSPLHF
TGTGCCAGCAGGTTAGGTACAGGTCCTAATTCACCCCTCCACTTT
>-|TRBD2|TRBJ2-1|TRBV7-3
CASSLEGGGTSGGALNEQFF
TGTGCCAGCAGCTTAGAGGGTGGCGGGACTAGCGGGGGGGCCCTAAATGAGCAGTTCTTC
>-|TRBD1|TRBJ2-4|TRBV12-3/TRBV12-4
CASSRTGQAHSAKNIQYF
TGTGCCAGCAGCCGGACGGGACAGGCCCATAGCGCCAAAAACATTCAGTACTTC
>many|TRBD1|TRBJ1-1|TRBV19
CASSTSGQGEAFF
TGTGCCAGTAGTACATCAGGACAGGGTGAAGCTTTCTTT
>-|-|TRBJ2-4|TRBV12-3/TRBV12-4
CASSSGPGLAKNIQYF
TGTGCCAGCAGTTCTGGGCCGGGGCTAGCCAAAAACATTCAGTACTTC
>many|-|TRBJ2-3|TRBV20-1
CSARDTKVDSHPTDTQYF
TGCAGTGCTAGAGATACTAAAGTGGACAGTCACCCCACAGATACGCAGTATTTT
>many|TRBD1|TRBJ1-1|TRBV5-1
CASSLDGTGYTEAFF
TGCGCCAGCAGCTTGGATGGGACAGGGTACACTGAAGCTTTCTTT
>once|-|TRBJ1-1|TRBV27
CASSLTPPGLNTEAFF
TGTGCCAGCAGTTTAACCCCGCCAGGGCTGAACACTGAAGCTTTCTTT
>many|TRBD1|TRBJ1-1|TRBV2
CASSDEGANHTEAFF
TGTGCCAGCAGTGACGAGGGGGCGAACCACACTGAAGCTTTCTTT
>-|TRBD1|TRBJ1-1|TRBV15
CATSRAGGGNTEAFF
TGTGCCACCAGCAGAGCAGGGGGAGGGAACACTGAAGCTTTCTTT
>many|-|TRBJ1-5|TRBV5-6
CASSLEGLGNQPQHF
TGTGCCAGCAGCTTGGAAGGGTTGGGCAATCAGCCCCAGCATTTT
>many|TRBD2|TRBJ2-5|TRBV27
CASSSGLAGKETQYF
TGTGCCAGCAGTAGCGGACTAGCGGGGAAAGAGACCCAGTACTTC
>few|-|TRBJ2-7|TRBV4-1
CASSQVGWRDGVSYEQYF
TGCGCCAGCAGCCAGGTTGGGTGGAGGGACGGCGTCTCCTACGAGCAGTACTTC
>many|-|TRBJ2-7|TRBV6-1
CASTLLLRSIRGPVREQYF
TGTGCCAGCACCTTACTGTTACGGTCGATTAGGGGCCCTGTTAGAGAGCAGTACTTC
>many|-|TRBJ1-6|TRBV11-1
CASSSSGNSPLHF
TGTGCCAGCAGCTCCTCAGGGAATTCACCCCTCCACTTT
>many|TRBD1|TRBJ2-2|TRBV20-1
CSARGTGNTGELFF
TGCAGTGCTAGGGGGACAGGGAACACCGGGGAGCTGTTTTTT
>many|-|TRBJ2-5|TRBV28
CASSPPEAGALWETQYF
TGTGCCAGCAGTCCCCCCGAGGCAGGGGCCCTGTGGGAGACCCAGTACTTC
>-|-|TRBJ2-2|TRBV19
CASSIEGQPTGELFF
TGTGCCAGTAGTATAGAGGGACAACCTACCGGGGAGCTGTTTTTT
>few|TRBD1|TRBJ2-1|TRBV20-1
CSAREAGTGSDEQFF
TGCAGTGCTAGGGAAGCCGGGACAGGTTCCGATGAGCAGTTCTTC
>many|-|TRBJ2-2|TRBV18
CASSVGRSNTGELFF
TGTGCCAGCTCAGTAGGTCGGTCGAACACCGGGGAGCTGTTTTTT
>many|-|TRBJ2-5|TRBV29-1
CSVGPVGYQETQYF
TGCAGCGTTGGGCCAGTCGGGTACCAAGAGACCCAGTACTTC
>many|-|TRBJ2-5|TRBV11-2
CASSLGQRGQETQYF
TGTGCCAGCAGCCTCGGTCAACGGGGTCAAGAGACCCAGTACTTC
>once|-|TRBJ2-3|TRBV3-1
CASSRWDTQYF
TGTGCCAGCAGCCGATGGGATACGCAGTATTTT
>many|TRBD2|TRBJ2-7|TRBV3-1
CASRTSGAYEQYF
TGTGCCAGCAGGACTAGCGGGGCCTACGAGCAGTACTTC
>many|-|TRBJ1-6|TRBV20-1
CSARDPHRVYNSPLHF
TGCAGTGCTAGAGACCCCCACAGGGTCTATAATTCACCCCTCCACTTT
>many|TRBD2|TRBJ2-5|TRBV6-1
CASSFPAGDGQETQYF
TGTGCCAGCAGTTTCCCCGCGGGGGATGGCCAAGAGACCCAGTACTTC
>many|-|TRBJ1-2|TRBV27
CASTLTAYGYTF
TGTGCCAGCACCCTGACCGCTTATGGCTACACCTTC
>-|-|TRBJ2-4|TRBV4-2
CASSQELITKNIQYF
TGTGCCAGCAGCCAAGAGCTTATTACCAAAAACATTCAGTACTTC
>many|-|TRBJ2-3|TRBV12-3/TRBV12-4
CASSYKSERDTQYF
TGTGCCAGCAGTTACAAAAGTGAGAGAGATACGCAGTATTTT
>many|TRBD1|TRBJ1-5|TRBV19
CASAPRQGENQPQHF
TGTGCCAGCGCACCGCGACAGGGAGAAAATCAGCCCCAGCATTTT